The present TCR beta chain was sequenced within a study of blood T cell repertoires in COVID-19. At the level of the study: Donors in the United States, Italy and Spain gave samples during acute or convalescent COVID-19.

Participants, about 18 to 90 years old, spanned around 26 US areas. Participant-given clinical history determined each cohort assignment. In the authors' methods: Amplification of reference gene primers was used by the study to estimate nucleated cell counts. Only in-frame clones appear in the TCRdb table, and some are missing; sequencing was by immunoSEQ multiplex PCR. V and J calls and clone size follow that table, whereas D and trimming were derived from the DNA. The profile shows 350,000 to 400,000 clones, roughly 86% of them singletons. V lost 4 bases and J lost 5; bases outside the gene matches: 10. CDR1 and CDR2 from the germline V gene are SGHTA and FQGTGA. The CDR3 sequence is 15 residues long.

The sequence was obtained from a woman in her 30s who had recovered from COVID-19. The sequenced material came from PBMCs or T cells enriched from blood (not recorded which). The V call is TRBV7-3, the J call TRBJ1-1; 7 bases are a match to TRBD1. CDR3 DNA sequence: TGTGCCAGCAGCTCCCAAGGGGGCGCCGGGACTGAAGCTTTCTTT. This encodes CASSSQGGAGTEAFF. The full variable domain, in which reference TRBV7-3 and TRBJ1-1 provide the parts outside the CDR3, is GAGVSQTPSNKVTEKGKYVELRCDPISGHTALYWYRQSLGQGPEFLIYFQGTGAADDSGLPNDRFFAVRPEGSVSTLKIQRTERGDSAVYLCASSSQGGAGTEAFFGQGTRLTVV.